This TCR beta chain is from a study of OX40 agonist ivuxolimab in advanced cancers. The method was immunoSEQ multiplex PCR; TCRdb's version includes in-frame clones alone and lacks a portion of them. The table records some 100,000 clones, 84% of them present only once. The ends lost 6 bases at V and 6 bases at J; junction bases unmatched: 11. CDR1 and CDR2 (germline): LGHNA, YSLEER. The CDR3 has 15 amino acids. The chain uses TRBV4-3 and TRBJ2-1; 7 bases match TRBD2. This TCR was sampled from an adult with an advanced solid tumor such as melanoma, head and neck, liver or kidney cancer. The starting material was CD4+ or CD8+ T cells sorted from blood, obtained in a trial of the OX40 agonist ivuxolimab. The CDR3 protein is CASSRSGEPFNEQFF. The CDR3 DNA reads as TGCGCCAGCAGTCGAAGCGGGGAACCCTTCAATGAGCAGTTCTTC.